What follows are 12 T cell receptor beta chains derived from one specimen sequenced in a study of cytomegalovirus exposure and HLA in healthy donors. This PCR relied on a set of 60 Vbeta primers and 13 Jbeta primers. The protocol was immunoSEQ multiplex PCR, while the TCRdb copy is restricted to in-frame clones and leaves out a portion. This table holds 150,000 or so clones, more than 75% found once. The sequencing input was PBMCs. These TCRs come from a man aged 25-40 years in good health and CMV-seropositive.

V is TRBV5-1 and J is TRBJ1-1; D remains ambiguous. Germline V gene lookup returns CDR1 SGHRS and CDR2 YFSETQ. The CDR3 extends over 16 amino acids. Trimming took 0 bases from V and 0 from J, leaving 12 bases between them. The CDR3 nucleotides read TGCGCCAGCAGCTTGGGGGAGAAAATTGTGAACACTGAAGCTTTCTTT. This translates into CASSLGEKIVNTEAFF.

This chain links TRBV5-6 with TRBJ2-5; 7 positions match TRBD1. CDR1 and CDR2 (germline): SGHDT, YYEEEE. The CDR3 is made up of 14 amino acids. The V gene end was trimmed by 2 bases and the J gene end by 2 bases; junction bases not matched to a gene: 3. This CDR3 reads CASSFPGQQETQYF. In nucleotides, the CDR3 is TGTGCCAGCAGCTTCCCGGGACAGCAAGAGACCCAGTACTTC. The entire variable domain, with the rest obtained from reference TRBV5-6 and TRBJ2-5, is as follows: DAGVTQSPTHLIKTRGQQVTLRCSPKSGHDTVSWYQQALGQGPQFIFQYYEEEERQRGNFPDRFSGHQFPNYSSELNVNALLLGDSALYLCASSFPGQQETQYFGPGTRLLVL.

This clone was seen more than once but under ten times. V and J are TRBV7-9 and TRBJ2-6; 9 bases are shared with TRBD1. The trim removed 2 bases at V and 2 bases at J, leaving 7 bases unmatched. CDR1 is SEHNR and CDR2 is FQNEAQ in the germline V gene (reference sequence). The CDR3 sequence is 18 residues long. CDR3 coding DNA: TGTGCCAGCAGCTTAAGAGTGGACAGGGGCGCTGGGGCCAACGTCCTGACTTTC. Translated, it gives CASSLRVDRGAGANVLTF. Using reference TRBV7-9 and TRBJ2-6 for the parts outside the CDR3, the full variable domain is DTGVSQNPRHKITKRGQNVTFRCDPISEHNRLYWYRQTLGQGPEFLTYFQNEAQLEKSRLLSDRFSAERPKGSFSTLEIQRTEQGDSAMYLCASSLRVDRGAGANVLTFGAGSRLTVL.

The rearrangement uses TRBV25-1 and TRBJ2-2; 7 bases align to TRBD1. The CDR3 covers 17 residues. The V and J ends lost 6 bases and 1 base, in that order; junction bases with no gene match: 11. The germline V gene encodes CDR1 MGHDK and CDR2 SYGVNS. The DNA for the CDR3 is TGTGCCAGCAGCCCGCGACAGGGCCGAGAGAACACCGGGGAGCTGTTTTTT. Its protein product is CASSPRQGRENTGELFF.

Details on this clone: One end of the junction varies from germline; a read error may be responsible. Within the sample, other DNA sequences also encode this same CDR3. The gene calls are TRBV30 and TRBJ2-1, with 16 bases aligning to TRBD2. Germline V gene sequence: CDR1 GTSNPN, CDR2 SVGIG (reference sequence). This CDR3 contains 15 residues. The CDR3 DNA sequence: TGTGCCTGGAGCGCGGGACTAGCGGGAGGGAATGAACAGTTCTTC. This sequence encodes CAWSAGLAGGNEQFF.

V is TRBV28 and J is TRBJ1-1; D is perhaps TRBD1 (6 bases). The V gene's germline CDR1 is MDHEN and CDR2 SYDVKM. CDR3 length: 12 amino acids. Trimming left V 11 bases short and J 0 bases short, with 10 bases between. The CDR3 protein is CASRDMNTEAFF. Here the CDR3 DNA reads TGTGCCTCCCGGGACATGAACACTGAAGCTTTCTTT.

V usage is TRBV5-1 and J usage is TRBJ1-4; D is unresolved. Germline CDR1 SGHRS, CDR2 YFSETQ. This CDR3 has 13 amino acids. The V end lost 5 bases, the J end lost 7 bases, and 12 bases lay between the germline ends. The CDR3 is CASSVALSEKLFF. CDR3 nucleotide sequence: TGCGCCAGCAGTGTTGCGTTGAGTGAAAAACTGTTTTTT.

The V and J genes are TRBV6-5 and TRBJ1-4; no clear D. V was clipped by 7 bases and J by 8 bases, with 20 bases between them. The length of the CDR3 is 15 residues. Germline assignment: CDR1 MNHEY and CDR2 SVGAGI. The CDR3 loop is CASKIIRSAREKLFF. CDR3 nucleotide sequence: TGTGCCAGCAAAATAATACGGTCCGCGAGGGAAAAACTGTTTTTT.

This rearrangement joins TRBV19 to TRBJ2-1, with 7 bases that match TRBD1. There are 17 residues in the CDR3. Trimming took 1 base from V and 3 from J; bases not matched to a gene: 9. The germline gives CDR1 LNHDA, CDR2 SQIVND (reference sequence). CDR3 in DNA: TGTGCCAGTAGTATAGGACCCGGGACAGCCAGCTACAATGAGCAGTTCTTC. Its protein product is CASSIGPGTASYNEQFF.

The gene calls are TRBV10-3 and TRBJ2-2, with TRBD2 matching 10 bases. The V segment lost 7 bases and the J segment 4 bases; nucleotides outside the gene matches: 6. Germline assignment: CDR1 ENHRY and CDR2 SYGVKD. The CDR3 runs 15 residues. The CDR3 coding sequence is TGTGCCATCACGGCTAGCGGGAGTTTCACCGGGGAGCTGTTTTTT. It specifies CAITASGSFTGELFF.

J is TRBJ1-2 and V is TRBV5-5, with 9 bases lining up with TRBD1. The CDR3 has 12 amino acids. Germline assignment: CDR1 SGHKS and CDR2 YYEKEE (reference sequence). V lost 2 bases and J lost 14; bases outside the gene matches: 7. CDR3 loop: CASSLRQGEMTF. CDR3 nucleotides: TGTGCCAGCAGCTTAAGACAGGGGGAGATGACCTTC.

This sequence joins TRBV5-1 and TRBJ1-2; 9 bases fit TRBD1. This CDR3 contains 13 residues. Germline loops: CDR1 SGHRS, CDR2 YFSETQ. Germline trimming cut 4 bases from V and 8 bases from J; bases unmatched to any gene: 6. CDR3 in DNA: TGCGCCAGCAGCGCAGGGACAGGGTCCGGCTACACCTTC. This translates into CASSAGTGSGYTF.